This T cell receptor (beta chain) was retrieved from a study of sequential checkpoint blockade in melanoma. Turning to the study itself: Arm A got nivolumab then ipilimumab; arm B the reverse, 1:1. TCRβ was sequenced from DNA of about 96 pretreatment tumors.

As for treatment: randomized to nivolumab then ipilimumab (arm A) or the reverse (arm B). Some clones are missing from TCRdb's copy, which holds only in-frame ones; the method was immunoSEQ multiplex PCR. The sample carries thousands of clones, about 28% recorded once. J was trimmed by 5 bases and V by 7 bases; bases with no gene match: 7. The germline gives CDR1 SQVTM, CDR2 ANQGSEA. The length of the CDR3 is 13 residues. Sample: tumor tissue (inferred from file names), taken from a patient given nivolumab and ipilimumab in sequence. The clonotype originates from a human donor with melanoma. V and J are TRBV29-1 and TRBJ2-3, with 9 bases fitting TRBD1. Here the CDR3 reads CSAGGQGEDTQYF. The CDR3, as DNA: TGCAGCGCTGGGGGACAGGGCGAAGATACGCAGTATTTT.